These T cell receptor beta chains were read from a single sample in a study of shared clonotypes between healthy human individuals. Profiled with immunoSEQ multiplex PCR; TCRdb holds only in-frame clones, not every one. The data show 1.5 million to 1.9 million clones, with around 98% seen just once and about 0.42% held by the top ten. The material sequenced was naive CD4+ T cells sorted from blood. These receptors all come from a man aged 25 to 45 in good health. Each CDR3 is given with its conserved first and last residue. A D gene is named only where the DNA matches it firmly. The size field is filled for only some rows; it gives once, few, many or a size class.

clone size	D gene	J gene	V gene	CDR3 protein	CDR3 DNA
.	TRBD2	TRBJ2-3	TRBV5-1	CASSLLNLAADTQYF	TGCGCCAGCAGCTTGTTAAATCTAGCGGCAGATACGCAGTATTTT
.	.	TRBJ2-7	TRBV30	CAWSVGPYEQYF	TGTGCCTGGAGTGTAGGACCTTACGAGCAGTACTTC
.	.	TRBJ2-3	TRBV12-2	CASRSTLAINTDTQYF	TGTGCAAGTCGCTCAACACTAGCGATCAACACAGATACGCAGTATTTT
once	.	TRBJ1-2	TRBV27	CASSKNREGGYGYTF	TGTGCCAGCAGTAAAAACAGGGAAGGGGGCTATGGCTACACCTTC
.	.	TRBJ2-5	TRBV5-1	CASSLVGGETQYF	TGCGCCAGCAGCTTGGTAGGGGGAGAGACCCAGTACTTC
.	.	TRBJ1-2	TRBV5-6	CASSLDSGYTF	TGTGCCAGCAGCTTGGATTCGGGCTACACCTTC
.	TRBD2	TRBJ2-7	TRBV28	CASRVAGGDSYEQYF	TGTGCCAGCAGGGTAGCGGGAGGCGATTCCTACGAGCAGTACTTC
.	.	TRBJ2-5	TRBV6-5	CASSYFGTTQETQYF	TGTGCCAGCAGTTACTTCGGGACAACCCAAGAGACCCAGTACTTC
.	.	TRBJ2-1	TRBV18	CASSPRNPIDGNEQFF	TGTGCCAGCTCACCCCGGAATCCCATCGACGGGAATGAGCAGTTCTTC
once	.	TRBJ2-1	TRBV10-3	CAIGTVYNEQFF	TGTGCCATCGGGACGGTGTACAATGAGCAGTTCTTC
.	.	TRBJ2-1	TRBV7-9	CASSSTVREQFF	TGTGCCAGCAGCTCGACCGTGAGGGAGCAGTTCTTC
once	.	TRBJ1-2	TRBV5-1	CASSPKTEGYTF	TGCGCCAGCAGCCCGAAGACAGAAGGCTACACCTTC
.	TRBD1	TRBJ1-5	TRBV28	CASMTGPQPQHF	TGTGCCAGTATGACAGGGCCCCAGCCCCAGCATTTT
.	.	TRBJ1-2	TRBV28	CASSLNYGYTF	TGTGCCAGCAGCCTCAACTATGGCTACACCTTC
.	TRBD2	TRBJ2-1	TRBV6-1	CASSERETYNEQFF	TGTGCCAGCAGTGAGCGGGAGACCTACAATGAGCAGTTCTTC
.	TRBD2	TRBJ2-7	TRBV7-2	CASSLESRGGVEQYF	TGTGCCAGCAGCTTAGAGTCCCGCGGGGGGGTTGAGCAGTACTTC
.	.	TRBJ2-7	TRBV11-2	CASSILASPRQQYF	TGTGCCAGCAGCATACTAGCTTCCCCCAGGCAGCAGTACTTC
.	TRBD1	TRBJ2-5	TRBV7-8	CASSSSALGGRETQYF	TGTGCCAGCAGCTCCTCTGCCCTAGGGGGCAGGGAGACCCAGTACTTC
.	.	TRBJ1-2	TRBV2	CASKQSTGTEAGYTF	TGTGCCAGCAAGCAGTCGACAGGAACAGAGGCGGGCTACACCTTC
.	.	TRBJ2-7	TRBV28	CASSTGGGYEQYF	TGTGCCAGCAGTACCGGTGGAGGGTACGAGCAGTACTTC
.	.	TRBJ1-1	TRBV7-8	CASSLGFRTWEDTEAFF	TGTGCCAGCAGCTTAGGATTCAGGACCTGGGAGGACACTGAAGCTTTCTTT
.	TRBD2	TRBJ2-3	TRBV28	CASSFYAGGPNTQYF	TGTGCCAGCAGTTTTTATGCGGGAGGGCCAAATACGCAGTATTTT
once	TRBD1	TRBJ1-5	TRBV2	CASRVGGQGRQPQHF	TGTGCCAGCAGGGTGGGGGGACAGGGCCGGCAGCCCCAGCATTTT
.	TRBD2	TRBJ2-1	TRBV27	CASSLPQREGLNEQFF	TGTGCCAGCAGCCTACCCCAGCGGGAGGGCCTGAATGAGCAGTTCTTC
.	.	TRBJ1-2	TRBV15	CATSGLAGDGYTF	TGTGCCACCAGCGGGCTTGCGGGGGATGGCTACACCTTC
.	TRBD1	TRBJ1-5	TRBV15	CATATGTEVSQPQHF	TGTGCCACCGCGACAGGGACAGAGGTTTCTCAGCCCCAGCATTTT
.	.	TRBJ1-1	TRBV14	CASSQDIIGTVGNTEAFF	TGTGCCAGCAGCCAAGATATTATAGGGACGGTGGGGAACACTGAAGCTTTCTTT